One and the same sample provided the 7 T cell receptor beta chains below, sequenced in a study of T cells in Graves' hyperthyroidism and ophthalmopathy. Amplified regions were TCR beta CDR3 sequences from RNA transcripts. The HTBI set primed first-round TCR CDR3 RT-PCR. In TCRdb, the multiplex PCR reads were re-called with MiXCR into one record per CDR3 protein. The data show approximately 590,000 distinct CDR3 sequences, with less than 20% seen just once and about 7% held by the top ten. Sequenced sample: blood. The receptors shown here come from a woman in her twenties or thirties with Graves' hyperthyroidism.

At least ten counts were recorded for this clonotype. The chain couples TRBV6-1 to TRBJ1-1; D gene unclear. Trimming took 4 bases from V and 0 from J, leaving 6 bases between them. CDR1 and CDR2 (germline): MNHNS, SASEGT. The CDR3 has 13 amino acids. The CDR3 nucleotides read TGTGCCAGCAGTGCGGAGGTGAACACTGAAGCTTTCTTT. It translates to CASSAEVNTEAFF.

The sample holds a few counts of this clonotype. This sequence joins TRBV27 and TRBJ2-5; the D gene could be TRBD1 or TRBD2 (5 bases each). Germline lookup yields CDR1 MNHEY and CDR2 SMNVEV (reference sequence). V shed 3 bases and J shed 3 bases, with 8 bases lying between them. This CDR3 spans 13 amino acids. The CDR3 nucleotides read TGTGCCAGCAGTTTCGGGGCAGAAGAGACCCAGTACTTC. Translating it yields CASSFGAEETQYF.

Comments on this clonotype: A much larger clone is a single base away; this may be a read error. Here the CDR3 omits its conserved ending phenylalanine or tryptophan, so a read error is the likely source. V and J are TRBV14 and TRBJ2-7, with 7 nucleotides matching TRBD1. Germline CDR1 reads SGHDN; CDR2 reads FVKESK. The CDR3 runs to 14 residues. The J segment lost 1 base and the V segment lost 6 bases, leaving 6 bases of the junction unmatched. The CDR3 here is CASSTPGQSYEQYS. DNA of the CDR3: TGTGCCAGCAGTACCCCGGGACAGTCCTACGAGCAGTACTCC.

The chain has TRBV20-1 and TRBJ1-2; a possible D gene is TRBD1 (6 bases). Germline V gene data show CDR1 as DFQATT and CDR2 as SNEGSKA (reference sequence). The CDR3 runs 14 residues. Between the trimmed V and J ends, which lost 3 bases and 8 bases, there was a span of 19 bases. CDR3 loop: CSASRGNRDGGYTF. The CDR3 DNA reads TGCAGTGCTAGTCGAGGGAACAGGGATGGCGGCTACACCTTC.

The chain combines TRBV5-4 with TRBJ2-3; a possible D gene is TRBD2 (6 bases). The CDR3 loop spans 14 amino acids. V lost 1 base to trimming and J lost 4 bases, with 10 bases between them. Germline V gives CDR1 SGHNT, CDR2 YYREEE (reference sequence). CDR3 sequence (DNA): TGTGCCAGCAGCTTGCGGGACTTTGCAGATACGCAGTATTTT. Its protein is CASSLRDFADTQYF.

This clonotype was counted ten times or more. The chain recombines TRBV15 with TRBJ2-6, with 10 bases that match TRBD2. Germline-derived CDR1 and CDR2 are LNHNV and YYDKDF (reference sequence). V was clipped by 0 bases and J by 2 bases; unmatched bases: 4. CDR3 length equals 18 residues. The CDR3 region has the DNA TGTGCCACCAGCAGAGATCGGCTAGCGGGAGCTGGGGCCAACGTCCTGACTTTC. Protein: CATSRDRLAGAGANVLTF.

The J gene is TRBJ2-1, the V gene TRBV19; no definite D call. This CDR3 has 11 residues. V lost 4 bases and J lost 6, with 4 bases in between. In germline, CDR1 is LNHDA, CDR2 SQIVND (reference sequence). CDR3 protein: CASSTPNEQFF. CDR3 bases: TGTGCCAGTAGTACACCCAATGAGCAGTTCTTC. The full variable domain, its missing parts supplied by reference TRBV19 and TRBJ2-1, is DGGITQSPKYLFRKEGQNVTLSCEQNLNHDAMYWYRQDPGQGLRLIYYSQIVNDFQKGDIAEGYSVSREKKESFPLTVTSAQKNPTAFYLCASSTPNEQFFGPGTRLTVL.